The present entry profiles one T cell receptor (beta chain) with its context. Its target antigen remains unknown. It has no much larger one-base neighbor in the sample; base qualities were not kept. TCRbeta CDR3 regions were amplified from genomic DNA using the immunoSEQ Assay, a bias-controlled multiplex PCR. The authors' pipeline ran thus. The number of nucleated cells in each sample was estimated by amplification of reference gene primers within the assay. Sequence reads were collapsed and filtered to measure the absolute abundance of every unique TCRbeta CDR3 rearrangement. For each sample, productive Simpson clonality was calculated by taking the square root of Simpson's diversity index across productive rearrangements. TCRdb took this table from immuneACCESS and kept in-frame rearrangements with V and J called. Such tables lack part of the clones; where checked against another copy, unresolved V genes explain under half of the gap, and the rest is unexplained. V and J calls and clone size follow that table, whereas D and trimming were derived from the DNA. The sample profile shows approximately 110,000 clones; approximately 89% of them were found once. The biggest ten clones account for around 3% of the sample.

At one collaborating source in Seattle, patients were enrolled during active infection and were followed longitudinally through the course of disease. Each collaborating institution followed its own protocols to collect whole blood in K2EDTA tubes. Collaborator samples were shipped for TCRbeta analysis as frozen whole blood, isolated PBMCs, or DNA extracted from either sample type. The data stem from a study of blood T cell repertoires in COVID-19 (dated by TCRdb to the early 2020s). About the investigation overall: The collaborator samples originated in the United States, Italy and Spain and spanned the acute and convalescent phases of COVID-19. The material from the prospective study consisted of cDNA or gDNA derived from T cells, B-cell-depleted T cells, or PBMCs. The dataset comprised deeply sampled blood TCRbeta repertoires from subjects exposed to, actively infected with, or recovered from COVID-19. A freely available public database, intended as a resource for researchers studying the immune response to SARS-CoV-2, is where the repertoires were released. Samples came from the ongoing ImmuneRACE study (first 160 participants) plus 1,254 subjects from 6 global collaborators. A de-identified subject ID, COVID-19 status, age in years and sex were almost always included in the sample metadata. Where HLA class I and class II types were available, the types were taken from metadata supplied by the sample provider, not from assay-based typing.

Relative to germline, V is 7 bases shorter and J is 1 base shorter, with 15 bases between their ends. The CDR3 holds 15 amino acids from the cysteine to the phenylalanine. Only the CDR3 portion is preserved as DNA: 45 bases, with reading frame beginning at the first base. The germline V gene supplies CDR1 SGHTA and CDR2 FQGNSA. Beyond this particular receptor, the publication reports: How much clinical and demographic metadata was included differed by source and by participant, and the metadata was provided uncurated.

The sequenced sample was peripheral blood. Recombination connected TRBV7-2 to TRBJ2-3; the D gene cannot be resolved reliably. The TCR was taken from a woman aged 80 or over with COVID-19, enrolled during active disease. The nucleotide sequence is given as TGTGCCAGCAATCCCCCGACAACAGGCACAGATACGCAGTATTTT. Its protein reads: CASNPPTTGTDTQYF.